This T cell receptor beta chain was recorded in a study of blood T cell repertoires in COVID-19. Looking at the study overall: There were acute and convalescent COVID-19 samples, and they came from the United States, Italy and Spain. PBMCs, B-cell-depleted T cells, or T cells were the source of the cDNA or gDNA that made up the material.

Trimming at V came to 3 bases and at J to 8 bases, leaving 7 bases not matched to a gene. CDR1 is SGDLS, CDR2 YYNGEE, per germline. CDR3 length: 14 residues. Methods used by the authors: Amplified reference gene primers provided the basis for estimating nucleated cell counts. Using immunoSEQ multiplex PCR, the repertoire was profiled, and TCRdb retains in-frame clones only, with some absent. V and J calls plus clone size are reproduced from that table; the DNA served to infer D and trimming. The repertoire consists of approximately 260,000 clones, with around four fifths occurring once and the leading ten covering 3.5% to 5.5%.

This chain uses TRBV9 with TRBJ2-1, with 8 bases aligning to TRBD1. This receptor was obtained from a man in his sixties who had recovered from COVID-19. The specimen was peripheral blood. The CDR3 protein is CASSAPGQGYEQFF. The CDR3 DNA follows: TGTGCCAGCAGCGCCCCAGGACAGGGCTATGAGCAGTTCTTC.